This TCR beta chain was identified in a study of cytomegalovirus exposure and HLA in healthy donors. Study-wide points: Among TCR sequences, most were rare, though some public TCRs appeared in many donors. It was taken for granted in presence/absence analyses that sequencing depth across donors was roughly uniform. With later analysis, a missense DCLRE1C variant became linked to TCR beta V- and J-gene trimming.

Use of 60 Vbeta and 13 Jbeta primers characterized the PCR. Data came from immunoSEQ multiplex PCR; TCRdb stores just in-frame clones and leaves some out. This repertoire shows 100,000 to 150,000 clones, about four fifths found once; its top ten account for 4% to 4.5%. Germline values: CDR1 SGHTA, CDR2 FQGNSA. Unmatched junction bases numbered 11, after V lost 5 bases and J lost 10 bases. The CDR3 runs to 14 residues. Comments on this clone: The antigen remains unidentified.

This sequence was found in a woman between 35 and 50 years old in good health and CMV-seronegative. Sequencing was performed on PBMCs. The chain recombines TRBV7-2 with TRBJ2-7; 10 bases align to TRBD2. The CDR3 protein is CASSIPSGRSGQYF. Here the CDR3 DNA reads TGTGCCAGCAGCATTCCTAGCGGGAGAAGCGGTCAGTACTTC.